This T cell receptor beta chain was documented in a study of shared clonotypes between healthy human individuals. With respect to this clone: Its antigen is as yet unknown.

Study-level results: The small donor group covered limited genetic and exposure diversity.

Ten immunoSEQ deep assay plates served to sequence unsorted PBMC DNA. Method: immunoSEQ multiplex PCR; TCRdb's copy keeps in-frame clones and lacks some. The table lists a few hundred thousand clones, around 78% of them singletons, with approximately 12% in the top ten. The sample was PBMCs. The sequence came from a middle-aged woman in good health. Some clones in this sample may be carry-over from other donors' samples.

The CDR3 DNA sequence: TGCGCCAGCAGCCGAAGGGACATAAGTAATGAAAAACTGTTTTTT. Its translation is CASSRRDISNEKLFF. The chain employs TRBV4-3 and TRBJ1-4; D perhaps matches TRBD1 (6 bases). V lost 4 bases and J lost 4, with 13 bases in between. CDR1 is LGHNA, CDR2 YSLEER, per germline. The CDR3 has 15 amino acids.